The 32 T cell receptor beta chains below were found in one sample sequenced in a study of blood T cell repertoires in COVID-19. Sequenced by immunoSEQ multiplex PCR; TCRdb stores in-frame clones only, minus some. The table has roughly 230,000 clones, 80% to 90% seen once. Material: peripheral blood. These TCRs come from a man aged 35 to 55 with acute or convalescent COVID-19.

This chain joins TRBV19 and TRBJ1-2; tentatively, D is TRBD1 (6 bases). The CDR3 sequence is 15 residues long. Trimming removed 3 bases at V and 8 bases at J, with 19 bases between. Germline CDR1 LNHDA, CDR2 SQIVND (reference sequence). In DNA form, the CDR3 reads TGTGCCAGTAGTATTGGGACACCTACCACGGGGGGCTACACCTTC. Amino acid sequence: CASSIGTPTTGGYTF. The full variable domain, in which reference TRBV19 and TRBJ1-2 provide the parts outside the CDR3, is DGGITQSPKYLFRKEGQNVTLSCEQNLNHDAMYWYRQDPGQGLRLIYYSQIVNDFQKGDIAEGYSVSREKKESFPLTVTSAQKNPTAFYLCASSIGTPTTGGYTFGSGTRLTVV.

In its sample, this clone was seen a few times. V is TRBV5-1 and J is TRBJ1-1; TRBD1 matches 8 bases. The J segment lost 2 bases and the V segment lost 4 bases, leaving 7 bases of the junction unmatched. CDR3 length: 15 amino acids. Germline V gene data show CDR1 as SGHRS and CDR2 as YFSETQ. This CDR3 is CASSRGQAPNTEAFF. CDR3 nucleotides: TGCGCCAGCAGCAGGGGACAGGCCCCAAACACTGAAGCTTTCTTT. Variable domain in full (rest from reference TRBV5-1 and TRBJ1-1): KAGVTQTPRYLIKTRGQQVTLSCSPISGHRSVSWYQQTPGQGLQFLFEYFSETQRNKGNFPGRFSGRQFSNSRSEMNVSTLELGDSALYLCASSRGQAPNTEAFFGQGTRLTVV.

J is TRBJ2-7 and V is TRBV7-9; a possible D gene is TRBD2 (5 bases). Germline CDR1 SEHNR, CDR2 FQNEAQ (reference sequence). The CDR3 consists of 13 residues. Trimming took 5 bases from V and 6 from J, leaving 14 bases between them. CDR3 in amino acids: CASSAATGSEQYF. CDR3 DNA: TGTGCCAGCAGCGCCGCAACGGGGAGCGAGCAGTACTTC.

The chain employs TRBV5-6 and TRBJ1-6; 10 bases line up with TRBD1. Germline assignment: CDR1 SGHDT and CDR2 YYEEEE. V shed 0 bases and J 4 bases; nucleotides not matched to a gene: 7. This CDR3 has 18 amino acids. CDR3 nucleotides: TGTGCCAGCAGCTTGGGACAGACAGGGGGCAGGTATAATTCACCCCTCCACTTT. Amino acid sequence: CASSLGQTGGRYNSPLHF.

The chain employs TRBV13 and TRBJ2-5, with TRBD2 identical over 11 bases. Per germline, CDR1 PRHDT and CDR2 FYEKMQ (reference sequence). The CDR3 covers 19 residues. V shed 0 bases, J shed 1 base, and the junction held 10 bases outside the gene matches. The CDR3 bases are TGTGCCAGCAGCTTAGGCCTTGGCCTAGCGGGGGGTCCCCAAGAGACCCAGTACTTC. It yields the protein CASSLGLGLAGGPQETQYF.

This sequence joins TRBV5-1 and TRBJ1-1, with 8 bases matching TRBD1. CDR1 and CDR2 from the germline V gene are SGHRS and YFSETQ. The CDR3 extends over 15 amino acids. V was pared by 0 bases and J by 4 bases, with 5 bases of the junction left unmatched. CDR3 residues: CASSLGGQVATEAFF. In nucleotides, the CDR3 is TGCGCCAGCAGCTTGGGGGGACAGGTAGCCACTGAAGCTTTCTTT. Full variable domain (missing parts from reference TRBV5-1 and TRBJ1-1): KAGVTQTPRYLIKTRGQQVTLSCSPISGHRSVSWYQQTPGQGLQFLFEYFSETQRNKGNFPGRFSGRQFSNSRSEMNVSTLELGDSALYLCASSLGGQVATEAFFGQGTRLTVV.

The gene calls are TRBV11-2 and TRBJ2-3, with a weak D call TRBD2 (6 bases). Germline V CDR1 and CDR2: SGHAT, FQNNGV. V was trimmed by 0 bases and J by 1 base, leaving 8 bases between them. This CDR3 is built from 15 residues. DNA for the CDR3: TGTGCCAGCAGCTTAGACGGGGGTCGCACAGATACGCAGTATTTT. This codes for CASSLDGGRTDTQYF.

This clone appeared a few times. This chain links TRBV2 with TRBJ2-3; 8 bases are shared with TRBD2. The ends lost 7 bases at V and 1 base at J; junction bases unmatched: 7. This CDR3 contains 15 residues. CDR1 SNHLY and CDR2 FYNNEI come from the germline V gene. This CDR3 reads CASTPGGLGTDTQYF. The CDR3 DNA follows: TGTGCCAGCACCCCGGGGGGGTTAGGCACAGATACGCAGTATTTT.

This chain uses TRBV12-3 or TRBV12-4 with TRBJ1-2; tentatively, D is TRBD1 (6 bases). CDR3 size: 13 residues. V was shortened by 5 bases and J by 5 bases, with 12 bases between the two germline ends. As DNA, the CDR3 is TGTGCCAGCAGTCTAACGCAGGGGTATGGCTACACCTTC. It specifies CASSLTQGYGYTF.

The chain employs TRBV28 and TRBJ1-5, with D maybe TRBD1 (6 bases). Trimming stripped 6 bases from V and 4 bases from J, with 10 bases between. CDR3 size: 13 residues. The germline gives CDR1 MDHEN, CDR2 SYDVKM. The CDR3 bases are TGTGCCAGCAGCGAAACAGGGAATCAGCCCCAGCATTTT. This codes for CASSETGNQPQHF.

The V and J genes are TRBV19 and TRBJ2-5; TRBD1 matches 9 bases. V lost 5 bases and J lost 2; bases outside the gene matches: 6. Per germline, CDR1 LNHDA and CDR2 SQIVND (reference sequence). The length of the CDR3 is 15 residues. CDR3 in amino acids: CASSPRTGAQETQYF. Here the CDR3 DNA reads TGTGCCAGTAGTCCCCGGACAGGGGCGCAAGAGACCCAGTACTTC.

Concerning this clone itself: The sample contains more than one DNA sequence encoding this CDR3. The rearrangement joins TRBV5-1 to TRBJ1-5, with D hard to call. V was shortened by 0 bases and J by 1 base, with 8 bases between the two germline ends. CDR1 and CDR2 from the germline V gene are SGHRS and YFSETQ. This CDR3 is built from 15 residues. CDR3 protein: CASSLDSPSNQPQHF. The CDR3 coding sequence is TGCGCCAGCAGCTTGGACAGCCCCAGCAATCAGCCCCAGCATTTT.

This clone has a single count. The V call is TRBV2, the J call TRBJ1-1, with TRBD1 as a possible D gene (5 bases). Looked up from germline, CDR1 is SNHLY and CDR2 is FYNNEI. The CDR3 spans 16 residues. V lost 7 bases to trimming and J lost 4 bases, with 22 bases between them. In DNA, the CDR3 is TGTGCCAGCAACCCGGCTTCGGGGGGAAGGGGCACTGAAGCTTTCTTT. Its protein is CASNPASGGRGTEAFF. Supplemented by reference TRBV2 and TRBJ1-1, the full variable domain reads EPEVTQTPSHQVTQMGQEVILRCVPISNHLYFYWYRQILGQKVEFLVSFYNNEISEKSEIFDDQFSVERPDGSNFTLKIRSTKLEDSAMYFCASNPASGGRGTEAFFGQGTRLTVV.

The rearrangement uses TRBV6-5 and TRBJ1-5; TRBD1 aligns across 7 bases. The CDR3 contains 13 residues. Trimming cost V 2 bases and J 9 bases; bases outside gene matches: 4. Per the germline V gene, CDR1 is MNHEY and CDR2 is SVGAGI. The CDR3 DNA reads as TGTGCCAGCAGTTACGACAGGGATCGGCCCCAGCATTTT. It codes for CASSYDRDRPQHF.

Turning to this clone: This sample also contains other DNA sequences that code for the same CDR3. The chain links TRBV30 to TRBJ2-7; 7 bases agree with TRBD2. Trimming took 0 bases from V and 1 from J; bases not matched to a gene: 3. CDR1 and CDR2 from the germline V gene are GTSNPN and SVGIG (reference sequence). The CDR3 runs 14 residues. As DNA, the CDR3 is TGTGCCTGGAGTGTTGGGGGGGGTTCCTACGAGCAGTACTTC. Its protein product is CAWSVGGGSYEQYF.

CDR3 residues: CASSNLAGGSPDTQYF. As DNA, the CDR3 is TGTGCCAGCAGCAACCTAGCGGGGGGATCCCCAGATACGCAGTATTTT. The chain has TRBV11-3 and TRBJ2-3, with 11 nucleotides matching TRBD2. The CDR3 loop spans 16 amino acids. V shed 5 bases and J 4 bases; nucleotides not matched to a gene: 8. Per germline, CDR1 SGHNT and CDR2 YENEEA.

This clone was seen a single time. The gene calls are TRBV5-8 and TRBJ1-1; D unclear. Trimming cost V 1 base and J 2 bases, with 9 bases left between them. Germline CDR1 reads SGHTS; CDR2 reads YDEGEE. This CDR3 region has 14 residues. The CDR3 nucleotides read TGTGCCAGCAGCTTGATAGGCGGAAACACTGAAGCTTTCTTT. Protein: CASSLIGGNTEAFF.

The V call is TRBV27, the J call TRBJ1-1; 7 nucleotides align to TRBD1. Per the germline V gene, CDR1 is MNHEY and CDR2 is SMNVEV (reference sequence). Trimming took 6 bases from V and 5 from J; bases not matched to a gene: 6. This CDR3 spans 13 amino acids. The CDR3 region has the DNA TGTGCCAGCAGACAGGGGAGTGTGACTGAAGCTTTCTTT. This codes for CASRQGSVTEAFF.

This chain links TRBV15 with TRBJ2-3, with TRBD1 as a possible D gene (5 bases). This CDR3 is 15 amino acids long. V lost 0 bases, J lost 7 bases, and 14 bases lay in between. Germline V gene lookup returns CDR1 LNHNV and CDR2 YYDKDF (reference sequence). The CDR3 DNA reads TGTGCCACCAGCAGAGAGGAGAAGACAGCAAATACGCAGTATTTT. Protein sequence: CATSREEKTANTQYF.

The J gene is TRBJ2-3, the V gene TRBV7-2; 7 nucleotides align to TRBD1. This CDR3 contains 12 residues. Germline V gene sequence: CDR1 SGHTA, CDR2 FQGNSA. V lost 10 bases, J lost 5 bases, and 6 bases stayed unmatched. The DNA for the CDR3 is TGTGCCACCCGACAGGGTATAGATACGCAGTATTTT. The encoded protein is CATRQGIDTQYF.

J is TRBJ1-2 and V is TRBV2; no clear D gene. CDR3 length: 14 amino acids. V gave up 2 bases and J gave up 8 bases, with 15 bases separating them. Germline-derived CDR1 and CDR2 are SNHLY and FYNNEI. For the CDR3, the DNA is TGTGCCAGCAGTGAATCCCCGGGTAGTAGGGGCTACACCTTC. Protein product: CASSESPGSRGYTF.

As DNA, the CDR3 is TGTGCCAGTAGTCCGCGGACAGGGCTGAACACTGAAGCTTTCTTT. It codes for CASSPRTGLNTEAFF. The genes are TRBV19 and TRBJ1-1, with 8 bases matching TRBD1. V trimming: 5 bases; J trimming: 0 bases; junction bases outside the gene matches: 5. Germline CDR1 is LNHDA and CDR2 is SQIVND (reference sequence). This CDR3 spans 15 amino acids.

This clone has just a few counts. V is TRBV7-2 and J is TRBJ1-1; D gene uncertain. Germline CDR1 and CDR2: SGHTA and FQGNSA. V dropped 1 base and J dropped 8 bases, with 11 bases sitting between them. CDR3 length: 13 residues. Here the CDR3 DNA reads TGTGCCAGCAGCTTAGGGTCCGGACTAGAAGCTTTCTTT. It translates to CASSLGSGLEAFF.

In nucleotides, the CDR3 is TGTGCCAGTAGTACCCAGGGGACAGGGGGCTACGAGCAGTACTTC. This codes for CASSTQGTGGYEQYF. The chain has TRBV19 and TRBJ2-7; TRBD1 matches 11 bases. The junction had 5 bases not matched to a gene; V was cut back by 4 bases and J by 3 bases. From germline, CDR1 is LNHDA and CDR2 SQIVND (reference sequence). CDR3 length equals 15 residues.

The chain's CDR3 is CASSYTSNQPQHF. DNA of the CDR3: TGTGCCAGCAGTTACACGAGCAATCAGCCCCAGCATTTT. The genes are TRBV3-1 (or the pseudogene TRBV3-2) and TRBJ1-5; D gene ambiguous. CDR3 length equals 13 residues. With 6 bases removed from V and 1 base from J, the gap between germline ends came to 7 bases. CDR1 LGHDT and CDR2 YNNKEL come from the germline V gene (reference sequence).

The chain employs TRBV13 and TRBJ2-2; TRBD2 matches 9 bases. V trimming: 11 bases; J trimming: 3 bases; junction bases outside the gene matches: 13. Germline assignment: CDR1 PRHDT and CDR2 FYEKMQ (reference sequence). There are 16 residues in the CDR3. CDR3 amino acids: CARRCGRGGHTGELFF. The CDR3 DNA sequence: TGTGCCCGCCGCTGCGGGCGGGGGGGCCACACCGGGGAGCTGTTTTTT.

This clone was observed a single time. This chain uses TRBV30 with TRBJ1-4, with 9 bases aligning to TRBD1. This CDR3 comprises 15 residues. Germline-derived CDR1 and CDR2 are GTSNPN and SVGIG (reference sequence). V lost 4 bases, J lost 4 bases, and 7 bases stayed unmatched. CDR3 DNA sequence: TGTGCCTGGAATGGTGGGACAGGGCTTAATGAAAAACTGTTTTTT. Its translation: CAWNGGTGLNEKLFF.

V and J are TRBV5-5 and TRBJ2-7, with D possibly TRBD1 on 5 matching bases. V lost 4 bases, J lost 0 bases, and 14 bases lay in between. The germline gives CDR1 SGHKS, CDR2 YYEKEE (reference sequence). There are 15 residues in the CDR3. The CDR3 sequence: CASSPPGWLSYEQYF. Written as DNA, the CDR3 is TGTGCCAGCAGCCCTCCAGGGTGGCTCTCCTACGAGCAGTACTTC.

This sequence joins TRBV11-3 and TRBJ2-5; 7 bases agree with TRBD1. The V segment lost 6 bases and the J segment 5 bases; nucleotides outside the gene matches: 6. Germline-derived CDR1 and CDR2 are SGHNT and YENEEA. The CDR3 runs 13 residues. CDR3 in amino acids: CASSNRGWETQYF. The CDR3 DNA reads as TGTGCCAGCAGTAACAGGGGCTGGGAGACCCAGTACTTC.

The chain has TRBV18 and TRBJ1-1; D uncertain. This CDR3 contains 13 residues. The V gene's germline CDR1 is KGHSH and CDR2 LQKENI. V was trimmed by 6 bases and J by 2 bases, leaving 10 bases between them. The CDR3 loop is CASSPSPNTEAFF. The DNA of the CDR3 is TGTGCCAGCTCCCCCTCCCCCAACACTGAAGCTTTCTTT.

This clone was observed a single time. This chain links TRBV5-1 with TRBJ1-1; D is perhaps TRBD1 (5 bases). The CDR3 is 15 residues long. The ends were cut back, 3 bases at V and 1 base at J, with 13 bases in the middle. Germline CDR1 reads SGHRS; CDR2 reads YFSETQ. The CDR3 region has the DNA TGCGCCAGCAGCTCGGAGGGGTACGCGAACACTGAAGCTTTCTTT. Translation gives CASSSEGYANTEAFF.

V gene TRBV6-5 combines with J gene TRBJ2-3; 8 nucleotides match TRBD2. The V segment lost 4 bases and the J segment 6 bases; nucleotides outside the gene matches: 9. The V gene's germline CDR1 is MNHEY and CDR2 SVGAGI. The CDR3 runs 15 residues. In nucleotides, the CDR3 is TGTGCCAGCAGTTCTCGCTACGGGGGGGCGGATACGCAGTATTTT. This gives the protein CASSSRYGGADTQYF.